A single sample is the source of the 31 T cell receptor beta chains below, sequenced in a study of T cells in Graves' hyperthyroidism and ophthalmopathy. Amplification yielded TCR beta CDR3 regions, with RNA transcripts as the source. The HTBI primer set was used in a first-round RT-PCR of the TCR CDR3. MiXCR was run by TCRdb on the multiplex PCR reads, yielding one entry per CDR3 protein. The table records approximately 700,000 distinct CDR3 sequences, about a sixth of them present only once. The sample was blood. These receptors originate from a man between 18 and 35 years old with Graves' hyperthyroidism.

The table lists this clonotype with many counts. The chain joins TRBV20-1 to TRBJ1-1; D remains unclear. With 2 bases removed from V and 4 bases from J, the gap between germline ends came to 8 bases. The CDR3 consists of 12 residues. Looked up from germline, CDR1 is DFQATT and CDR2 is SNEGSKA (reference sequence). The CDR3 sequence is CSARTGTTEAFF. The CDR3 DNA reads as TGCAGTGCTAGAACGGGTACCACTGAAGCTTTCTTT.

This clonotype was recorded at least ten times. The chain links TRBV28 to TRBJ2-7; 9 bases are shared with TRBD2. The J segment lost 2 bases and the V segment lost 5 bases, leaving 10 bases of the junction unmatched. CDR3 length: 16 amino acids. CDR1 is MDHEN, CDR2 SYDVKM, per germline. CDR3 loop: CASSATSSGITYEQYF. CDR3 DNA: TGTGCCAGCAGTGCTACCTCTAGCGGGATCACCTACGAGCAGTACTTC.

J is TRBJ2-4 and V is TRBV5-1; D possibly corresponds to TRBD1 (7 bases). Germline values: CDR1 SGHRS, CDR2 YFSETQ. The CDR3 totals 21 residues. V was shortened by 0 bases and J by 1 base, with 26 bases between the two germline ends. The CDR3 DNA is TGCGCCAGCAGCTTGGCCCGGACAGGTGGTAGACAACGGGAGGCCAAAAACATTCAGTACTTC. Protein product: CASSLARTGGRQREAKNIQYF.

The rearrangement links TRBV2 to TRBJ1-5, with TRBD1 as a possible D gene (5 bases). This CDR3 is built from 13 residues. V lost 5 bases and J lost 4, with 9 bases in between. Germline CDR1 reads SNHLY; CDR2 reads FYNNEI. The CDR3 sequence is CASSWGVNQPQHF. Here the CDR3 DNA reads TGTGCCAGCAGTTGGGGGGTTAATCAGCCCCAGCATTTT.

The V and J genes are TRBV5-8 and TRBJ2-1, with TRBD1 as a possible D gene (5 bases). The V end lost 4 bases, the J end lost 0 bases, and 14 bases lay between the germline ends. This CDR3 comprises 16 residues. Germline V gene lookup returns CDR1 SGHTS and CDR2 YDEGEE. CDR3 DNA sequence: TGTGCCAGCAGCACTGTACTCGACAGCTCCTACAATGAGCAGTTCTTC. Encoded protein: CASSTVLDSSYNEQFF.

The gene calls are TRBV24-1 and TRBJ2-5, with 8 bases matching TRBD1. Germline V gives CDR1 KGHDR, CDR2 SFDVKD. Unmatched junction bases numbered 6, after V lost 4 bases and J lost 3 bases. The CDR3 consists of 15 residues. CDR3 DNA sequence: TGTGCCACCAGTGAGGCAACAGGGGGAGAAGAGACCCAGTACTTC. Translating it yields CATSEATGGEETQYF.

A remark on this clonotype: This clone may be a read error of a much larger clone one base away. The CDR3 DNA is TGTGCCAGCAGCCGCCCCGGGACAGCGAACACTGAAGCTTTCTTT. Translation: CASSRPGTANTEAFF. The V gene is TRBV4-2, the J gene TRBJ1-1; 7 positions agree with TRBD1. The germline CDR1 and CDR2 sequences are LGHNA and YNFKEQ. V lost 4 bases to trimming and J lost 1 base; unmatched junction nucleotides: 6. The CDR3 is 15 residues long.

On this clonotype: A clone one base away is much larger, so this may be a read error. The chain recombines TRBV6-1 with TRBJ1-1; D is unresolved. The CDR3 length is 12 residues. Germline loops: CDR1 MNHNS, CDR2 SASEGT. V lost 9 bases and J 4 bases, leaving 12 bases between the germline ends. Here the CDR3 reads CASHSACTEAFF. The CDR3 DNA reads TGTGCCAGTCACTCAGCCTGCACTGAAGCTTTCTTT.

The sample holds many counts of this clonotype. The chain uses TRBV28 and TRBJ2-7; 10 bases align to TRBD2. The CDR3 has 15 residues. Germline trimming cut 6 bases from V and 3 bases from J; bases unmatched to any gene: 8. In germline, CDR1 is MDHEN, CDR2 SYDVKM. The CDR3, as DNA: TGTGCCAGCAGAGCCACTAGCGGGGAGGACTACGAGCAGTACTTC. Translation gives CASRATSGEDYEQYF.

Comment on this clonotype: This may arise from a read error, as a much more abundant clone is one base away. The chain is built from TRBV4-2 and TRBJ2-3; tentatively, D is TRBD2 (5 bases). The CDR3 covers 16 residues. Germline V gene lookup returns CDR1 LGHNA and CDR2 YNFKEQ. Between the trimmed V and J ends, which lost 4 bases and 4 bases, there was a span of 18 bases. The CDR3 sequence is CASSPLQRARADTQYF. CDR3 in DNA: TGTGCCAGCAGCCCGCTACAGAGGGCAAGGGCAGATACGCAGTATTTT.

In its sample, this clonotype was seen many times. J is TRBJ2-7 and V is TRBV6-1; 9 bases line up with TRBD2. Trimming cost V 1 base and J 4 bases; bases outside gene matches: 11. Germline assignment: CDR1 MNHNS and CDR2 SASEGT. This CDR3 is 17 amino acids long. The CDR3 DNA is TGTGCCAGCAGTGAAGAGGGCGGGAGGGCCCCCCTGTACGAGCAGTACTTC. This sequence encodes CASSEEGGRAPLYEQYF.

This clonotype was detected a few times. V is TRBV6-1 and J is TRBJ2-3, with D perhaps TRBD2 (5 bases). Germline V gene data show CDR1 as MNHNS and CDR2 as SASEGT. Between the trimmed V and J ends, which lost 2 bases and 4 bases, there was a span of 13 bases. This CDR3 has 15 amino acids. The CDR3 reads CASSERPSSPDTQYF. Written as DNA, the CDR3 is TGTGCCAGCAGTGAAAGGCCTAGCTCTCCAGATACGCAGTATTTT.

This clonotype was recorded at least ten times. This chain links TRBV7-3 with TRBJ1-1; D is unclear. Trimming stripped 4 bases from V and 4 bases from J, with 10 bases between. Germline assignment: CDR1 SGHTA and CDR2 FQGTGA. This CDR3 has 13 amino acids. In nucleotides, the CDR3 is TGTGCCAGCAGCTCCACCCCGGGCACTGAAGCTTTCTTT. The encoded protein is CASSSTPGTEAFF. Full variable domain (outside the CDR3, taken from reference TRBV7-3 and TRBJ1-1): GAGVSQTPSNKVTEKGKYVELRCDPISGHTALYWYRQSLGQGPEFLIYFQGTGAADDSGLPNDRFFAVRPEGSVSTLKIQRTERGDSAVYLCASSSTPGTEAFFGQGTRLTVV.

This clonotype was seen only a few times. The chain has TRBV6-5 and TRBJ1-5; D remains unclear. Trimming cost V 0 bases and J 6 bases, with 12 bases left between them. The CDR3 totals 15 residues. Germline V gene data show CDR1 as MNHEY and CDR2 as SVGAGI. The CDR3 here is CASSYSAQASQPQHF. CDR3 sequence (DNA): TGTGCCAGCAGTTACTCCGCTCAGGCCAGTCAGCCCCAGCATTTT.

This clonotype has ten or more counts. The chain joins TRBV2 to TRBJ1-2, with 7 bases that match TRBD1. Germline CDR1 and CDR2: SNHLY and FYNNEI. This CDR3 is 14 amino acids long. After removal of 4 bases from V and 1 base from J, the junction contained 3 bases not matched to a gene. The CDR3 DNA follows: TGTGCCAGCAGTGGGGACAGACTTAACTATGGCTACACCTTC. It yields the protein CASSGDRLNYGYTF.

This clonotype was detected many times. The chain joins TRBV7-8 to TRBJ2-3; no firm D call. V lost 4 bases and J 0 bases, leaving 11 bases between the germline ends. The CDR3 totals 15 residues. Germline assignment: CDR1 SGHVS and CDR2 FQNEAQ. CDR3 protein: CASSSRRFSTDTQYF. DNA for the CDR3: TGTGCCAGCAGCTCGAGACGGTTTAGCACAGATACGCAGTATTTT.

At least ten counts were recorded for this clonotype. The chain joins TRBV28 to TRBJ2-7; no clear D. CDR1 is MDHEN and CDR2 is SYDVKM in the germline V gene. Between the trimmed V and J ends, which lost 2 bases and 0 bases, there was a span of 11 bases. CDR3 length equals 15 residues. The CDR3 nucleotides are TGTGCCAGCAGTTTAGGTCTTGCGAGCTCCTACGAGCAGTACTTC. Amino acid sequence: CASSLGLASSYEQYF.

This clonotype was seen at least ten times. V is TRBV6-1 and J is TRBJ2-7, with 7 bases identical to TRBD1. Unmatched junction bases numbered 6, after V lost 3 bases and J lost 7 bases. Germline assignment: CDR1 MNHNS and CDR2 SASEGT. The CDR3 totals 13 residues. DNA for the CDR3: TGTGCCAGCAGTGAGGGACAGACTTGGGAGCAGTACTTC. It is translated as CASSEGQTWEQYF.

The chain employs TRBV24-1 and TRBJ2-5; maybe TRBD2 (7 bases). CDR1 is KGHDR, CDR2 SFDVKD, per germline. V was cut by 4 bases and J by 5 bases, with 16 bases left in between. The CDR3 loop spans 15 amino acids. CDR3 nucleotides: TGTGCCACCAGTGACCCGGGCGGGGGCCACGAGACCCAGTACTTC. This translates into CATSDPGGGHETQYF.

At least ten counts were recorded for this clonotype. The chain carries TRBV13 and TRBJ1-1; TRBD1 agrees at 7 bases. Germline lookup yields CDR1 PRHDT and CDR2 FYEKMQ (reference sequence). Unmatched junction bases numbered 5, after V lost 0 bases and J lost 7 bases. The length of the CDR3 is 14 residues. CDR3 loop: CASSLGRQGGEAFF. The DNA of the CDR3 is TGTGCCAGCAGCTTAGGCCGTCAGGGGGGTGAAGCTTTCTTT. Drawing the rest from reference TRBV13 and TRBJ1-1, the complete variable domain is AAGVIQSPRHLIKEKRETATLKCYPIPRHDTVYWYQQGPGQDPQFLISFYEKMQSDKGSIPDRFSAQQFSDYHSELNMSSLELGDSALYFCASSLGRQGGEAFFGQGTRLTVV.

This clonotype was detected many times. The genes are TRBV20-1 and TRBJ1-1; D remains unclear. Trimming removed 1 base from V and 0 bases from J, with 9 bases in between. This CDR3 contains 14 residues. From germline, CDR1 is DFQATT and CDR2 SNEGSKA (reference sequence). Written as DNA, the CDR3 is TGCAGTGCTAGAGCGGGGTTTATGAACACTGAAGCTTTCTTT. Protein sequence: CSARAGFMNTEAFF.

The table lists this clonotype with a few counts. The chain combines TRBV28 with TRBJ1-4, with D possibly TRBD1 on 6 matching bases. Trimming pared 1 base from V and 4 bases from J, leaving 10 bases between. Germline V gene lookup returns CDR1 MDHEN and CDR2 SYDVKM. The CDR3 length is 15 residues. The CDR3 DNA is TGTGCCAGCAGTTTATTGGACAGCCTTAATGAAAAACTGTTTTTT. Encoded protein: CASSLLDSLNEKLFF.

This clonotype was detected a few times. The rearrangement uses TRBV10-3 and TRBJ1-5; D unclear. The germline V and J ends were trimmed by 2 bases and 5 bases, with 10 bases remaining between them. Germline CDR1 is ENHRY and CDR2 is SYGVKD. CDR3 size: 14 residues. The CDR3 sequence: CAISERVGYQPQHF. CDR3 coding DNA: TGTGCCATCAGTGAGAGGGTAGGGTATCAGCCCCAGCATTTT.

The sample holds many counts of this clonotype. The chain recombines TRBV6-5 with TRBJ2-7; D is possibly TRBD1 or TRBD2 (7 bases each). The V gene's germline CDR1 is MNHEY and CDR2 SVGAGI. This CDR3 comprises 14 residues. V lost 3 bases and J 5 bases, leaving 14 bases between the germline ends. CDR3 region: CASSYQGGFNEQYF. The CDR3 bases are TGTGCCAGCAGTTATCAGGGGGGGTTCAACGAGCAGTACTTC.

The rearrangement joins TRBV6-1 to TRBJ1-2; 10 nucleotides line up with TRBD1. The germline CDR1 and CDR2 sequences are MNHNS and SASEGT. The CDR3 is 13 residues long. V was pared by 6 bases and J by 8 bases, with 6 bases of the junction left unmatched. Written as DNA, the CDR3 is TGTGCCAGCAGAGCCGACAGGGGGCCCGGCTACACCTTC. This translates into CASRADRGPGYTF.

This clonotype was seen a few times. This CDR3 is CAIRRQGEDTQYF. The DNA of the CDR3 is TGTGCCATCAGGAGACAGGGGGAGGATACGCAGTATTTT. This chain connects TRBV10-3 to TRBJ2-3, with 9 bases matching TRBD1. Germline V gene lookup returns CDR1 ENHRY and CDR2 SYGVKD. The CDR3 is 13 residues long. J lost 6 bases, V lost 6 bases, and 4 bases had no gene match.

V and J are TRBV5-1 and TRBJ2-2, with TRBD1 as a possible D gene (6 bases). V was trimmed by 0 bases and J by 1 base, leaving 7 bases between them. Germline lookup yields CDR1 SGHRS and CDR2 YFSETQ. This CDR3 region has 15 residues. This CDR3 reads CASSLAGQNTGELFF. The CDR3 DNA follows: TGCGCCAGCAGCTTGGCGGGACAGAACACCGGGGAGCTGTTTTTT. The complete variable domain, with remaining parts taken from reference TRBV5-1 and TRBJ2-2, reads KAGVTQTPRYLIKTRGQQVTLSCSPISGHRSVSWYQQTPGQGLQFLFEYFSETQRNKGNFPGRFSGRQFSNSRSEMNVSTLELGDSALYLCASSLAGQNTGELFFGEGSRLTVL.

This clonotype has ten or more counts. The chain employs TRBV10-2 and TRBJ2-3; no clear D. Germline V CDR1 and CDR2: WSHSY, SAAADI. CDR3 length: 13 amino acids. V gave up 6 bases and J gave up 3 bases, with 10 bases separating them. The chain's CDR3 is CASRRLETDTQYF. CDR3 DNA sequence: TGCGCCAGCAGAAGGTTGGAAACAGATACGCAGTATTTT.

There are many counts of this clonotype. The V and J genes are TRBV12-3 or TRBV12-4 and TRBJ2-2; 8 nucleotides match TRBD2. The CDR3 contains 14 residues. Trimming removed 3 bases from V and 4 bases from J; junction bases left unmatched: 1. The CDR3 DNA sequence: TGTGCCAGCAGTTTCCTAGCGGGCACCGGGGAGCTGTTTTTT. Amino acids: CASSFLAGTGELFF.

Note on this clonotype: This sequence may be a read error, since a much larger clone differs from it by one base. The chain links TRBV10-3 to TRBJ2-7; 7 bases are shared with TRBD2. V dropped 4 bases and J dropped 0; count of bases not matched to a gene: 9. Germline-derived CDR1 and CDR2 are ENHRY and SYGVKD. The CDR3 has 16 residues. Here the CDR3 reads CAISVPPGGSSYEQYF. The CDR3 DNA is TGTGCCATCAGTGTTCCCCCGGGCGGGAGCTCCTACGAGCAGTACTTC.

This clonotype showed up just a few times. V and J are TRBV12-3 or TRBV12-4 and TRBJ1-6; D perhaps matches TRBD1 (5 bases). The CDR3 loop spans 14 amino acids. V lost 6 bases to trimming and J lost 6 bases, with 12 bases between them. The CDR3 region has the DNA TGTGCCAGCAGACACCGGGGCATTAATTCACCCCTCCACTTT. Translating gives CASRHRGINSPLHF.